What follows is one T cell receptor beta chain and its context. The same CDR3 arises from other DNA sequences in this sample as well. Only in-frame clones appear in the TCRdb table, and some are missing; sequencing was by immunoSEQ multiplex PCR. The sample carries 2,500,000 or so clones, roughly 92% recorded once. This specimen comes from a study of shared clonotypes between healthy human individuals. Germline V CDR1 and CDR2: MDHEN, SYDVKM. V dropped 5 bases and J dropped 4 bases, with 5 bases sitting between them. The CDR3 consists of 11 residues. The material sequenced was naive CD4+ T cells from PBMCs. Subset meaning: CD45RA+ positively selected. The rearrangement links TRBV28 to TRBJ1-2; D ambiguous. The receptor comes from a man aged 18 to 35 in good health. Some clones in this sample may be carry-over from other donors' samples. DNA for the CDR3: TGTGCCAGCAGTCCCAGCTATGGCTACACCTTC. Its protein product is CASSPSYGYTF.